Presented here are 17 T cell receptor beta chains from one specimen sequenced in a study of blood T cells in healthy people across ages. A sample-barcoded 5' primer and a J-beta primer mix were used in a second PCR of roughly 6 to 11 cycles. TCRdb recomputed calls from the 5' RACE reads with MiXCR, one row per CDR3 protein. Among over 1.5 million distinct CDR3 sequences, 40% to 55% were seen once, and the ten largest hold 2.1%. The sequenced material came from blood. These receptors were taken from a woman in her forties in good health.

This clonotype has more than one count but fewer than ten. The rearrangement links TRBV13 to TRBJ2-5; D may match TRBD1 or TRBD2 (5 bases each). Germline values: CDR1 PRHDT, CDR2 FYEKMQ (reference sequence). Trimming took off 0 bases at V and 5 bases at J, with 19 bases between the two ends. This CDR3 has 17 residues. CDR3 DNA: TGTGCCAGCAGCTTAGGAAGGCGGGCAGGGTATACGGAGACCCAGTACTTC. It is translated as CASSLGRRAGYTETQYF.

The CDR3 is CASSSNGLAGGSYEQYF. The DNA of the CDR3 is TGTGCCAGCAGTTCCAACGGACTAGCGGGGGGCTCCTACGAGCAGTACTTC. This rearrangement joins TRBV28 to TRBJ2-7; 14 bases map to TRBD2. The germline CDR1 and CDR2 sequences are MDHEN and SYDVKM. J lost 0 bases, V lost 4 bases, and 5 bases had no gene match. The CDR3 consists of 17 residues.

This clonotype was found once. With a much larger clone just one base away, this may be a read error. This sequence joins TRBV4-3 and TRBJ1-2, with TRBD1 identical over 10 bases. The CDR3 length is 15 residues. Germline assignment: CDR1 LGHNA and CDR2 YSLEER. The CDR3 coding sequence is TGCGCCAGCAGCCATTCCGGACAGGGGGAACGGGGCTGCACCTTC. Encoded protein: CASSHSGQGERGCTF.

The sample holds many counts of this clonotype. The chain joins TRBV24-1 to TRBJ2-4, with TRBD1 matching over 8 bases. Looked up from germline, CDR1 is KGHDR and CDR2 is SFDVKD. The CDR3 length is 15 residues. J lost 5 bases, V lost 9 bases, and 11 bases had no gene match. The CDR3 DNA reads as TGTGCCACCCCGGACAGGGTAAGGTGGGAAAACATTCAGTACTTC. It codes for CATPDRVRWENIQYF.

The rearrangement joins TRBV2 to TRBJ2-5; D is perhaps TRBD1 or TRBD2 (5 bases each). V lost 2 bases and J 1 base, leaving 11 bases between the germline ends. The germline V gene encodes CDR1 SNHLY and CDR2 FYNNEI. The CDR3 is 15 residues long. CDR3 region: CASSEPGLSQETQYF. The CDR3 bases are TGTGCCAGCAGTGAACCGGGGCTAAGCCAAGAGACCCAGTACTTC.

The gene calls are TRBV5-1 and TRBJ2-6; unclear D gene. Germline V CDR1 and CDR2: SGHRS, YFSETQ. The CDR3 is 14 amino acids. V lost 3 bases and J 6 bases, leaving 10 bases between the germline ends. The CDR3 loop reads CASSSGSLANVLTF. The CDR3 DNA sequence: TGCGCCAGCAGCTCCGGGTCCCTGGCCAACGTCCTGACTTTC.

J is TRBJ2-1 and V is TRBV6-1; D possibly uses TRBD1 or TRBD2 (6 bases each). CDR3 size: 12 residues. CDR1 and CDR2 from the germline V gene are MNHNS and SASEGT. The V end lost 8 bases, the J end lost 5 bases, and 10 bases lay between the germline ends. CDR3 DNA: TGTGCCAGCCGGGGGCAGCACAATGAGCAGTTCTTC. The encoded protein is CASRGQHNEQFF.

This clonotype has only one observation. V usage is TRBV18 and J usage is TRBJ2-2, with 9 positions matching TRBD1. V was clipped by 3 bases and J by 6 bases; unmatched bases: 8. Germline V gene data show CDR1 as KGHSH and CDR2 as LQKENI. The CDR3 is made up of 16 amino acids. In DNA form, the CDR3 reads TGTGCCAGCTCACCTACGGGACAGGGAAGTGCCGGGGAGCTGTTTTTT. This translates into CASSPTGQGSAGELFF.

This clonotype was recorded a few times. The rearrangement links TRBV28 to TRBJ2-3; maybe TRBD2 (6 bases). The CDR3 runs 15 residues. The germline V gene encodes CDR1 MDHEN and CDR2 SYDVKM. V was trimmed by 3 bases and J by 3 bases, leaving 13 bases between them. The CDR3 bases are TGTGCCAGCAGTTTCAGAAGCGGGTTAACAGATACGCAGTATTTT. Translation gives CASSFRSGLTDTQYF.

This clonotype turned up a few times. The rearrangement links TRBV20-1 to TRBJ2-7; tentatively, D is TRBD1 (6 bases). Trimming shortened V by 0 bases and J by 0 bases, and 12 bases separated the two germline ends. CDR1 is DFQATT and CDR2 is SNEGSKA in the germline V gene (reference sequence). The CDR3 is 15 amino acids. The CDR3 bases are TGCAGTGCTAGAGATTACCAGGGGCGCTCCTACGAGCAGTACTTC. It is translated as CSARDYQGRSYEQYF.

The chain combines TRBV7-9 with TRBJ1-2; D gene uncertain. This CDR3 has 12 amino acids. Germline CDR1 and CDR2: SEHNR and FQNEAQ (reference sequence). V was trimmed by 5 bases and J by 9 bases, leaving 13 bases between them. DNA for the CDR3: TGTGCCAGCAGCCCCAGCGCTAGTAGCTACACCTTC. This encodes CASSPSASSYTF. The entire variable domain, with the rest obtained from reference TRBV7-9 and TRBJ1-2, is as follows: DTGVSQNPRHKITKRGQNVTFRCDPISEHNRLYWYRQTLGQGPEFLTYFQNEAQLEKSRLLSDRFSAERPKGSFSTLEIQRTEQGDSAMYLCASSPSASSYTFGSGTRLTVV.

The chain has TRBV21-1 and TRBJ2-5; the table assigns TRBD1, which was not confirmed against the DNA. TRBV21-1 is a recognized pseudogene. CDR3 length: 21 amino acids. CDR3 nucleotide sequence: TGTGCCAGCAGCAGTCCCGAAACGACAGGGGCCCCCTCACAGAGCCGGGTTGCCCAGTACTTC. It specifies CASSSPETTGAPSQSRVAQYF.

The gene calls are TRBV20-1 and TRBJ1-2; 11 bases line up with TRBD1. Germline V CDR1 and CDR2: DFQATT, SNEGSKA (reference sequence). The CDR3 is 14 residues long. Trimming cost V 6 bases and J 3 bases; bases outside gene matches: 6. For the CDR3, the DNA is TGCAGTGCCGAGAGGGACAGGGGGGACTATGGCTACACCTTC. Residues: CSAERDRGDYGYTF.

This chain joins TRBV9 and TRBJ2-1, with 8 nucleotides matching TRBD2. The ends lost 0 bases at V and 9 bases at J; junction bases unmatched: 8. CDR3 length: 15 residues. CDR1 is SGDLS and CDR2 is YYNGEE in the germline V gene. The CDR3 nucleotides read TGTGCCAGCAGCGTAGCATTTAGCGGGGAGGGTGAGCAGTTCTTC. Residues: CASSVAFSGEGEQFF.

The chain uses TRBV20-1 and TRBJ2-1; 7 bases map to TRBD1. The J segment lost 0 bases and the V segment lost 2 bases, leaving 4 bases of the junction unmatched. CDR3 size: 15 residues. Germline CDR1 is DFQATT and CDR2 is SNEGSKA (reference sequence). In DNA form, the CDR3 reads TGCAGTGCTAGATCCAGGGGGAACTCCTACAATGAGCAGTTCTTC. Its translation is CSARSRGNSYNEQFF.

This chain links TRBV11-2 with TRBJ2-5; D is perhaps TRBD2 (6 bases). The germline V gene has CDR1 SGHAT and CDR2 FQNNGV. The CDR3 spans 17 residues. Trimming removed 2 bases from V and 2 bases from J, with 18 bases in between. The CDR3 bases are TGTGCCAGCAGCTTACCATCAGCTGGCGGGGATCAAGAGACCCAGTACTTC. It translates to CASSLPSAGGDQETQYF.

A few counts support this clonotype. The chain carries TRBV6-2 or TRBV6-3 and TRBJ2-3; TRBD2 aligns across 11 bases. Germline V gene lookup returns CDR1 MNHEY and CDR2 SVGEGT. J gave up 2 bases and V 6 bases, and 7 bases lay outside the gene matches. The CDR3 has 16 amino acids. The CDR3 nucleotides are TGTGCCAGCAGCGGACGACTAGCGGGGATCACAGATACGCAGTATTTT. It yields the protein CASSGRLAGITDTQYF.